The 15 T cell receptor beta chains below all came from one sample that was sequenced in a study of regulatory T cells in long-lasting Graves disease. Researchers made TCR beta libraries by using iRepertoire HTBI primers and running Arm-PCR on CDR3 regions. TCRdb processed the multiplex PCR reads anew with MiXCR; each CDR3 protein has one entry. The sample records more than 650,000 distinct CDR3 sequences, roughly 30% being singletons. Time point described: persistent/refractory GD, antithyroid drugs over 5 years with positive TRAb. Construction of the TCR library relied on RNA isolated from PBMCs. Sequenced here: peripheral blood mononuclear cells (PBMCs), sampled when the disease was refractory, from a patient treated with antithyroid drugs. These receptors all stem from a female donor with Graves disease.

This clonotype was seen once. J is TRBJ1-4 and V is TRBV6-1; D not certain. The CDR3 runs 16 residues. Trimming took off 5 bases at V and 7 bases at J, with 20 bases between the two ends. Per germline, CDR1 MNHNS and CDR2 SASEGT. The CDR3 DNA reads TGTGCCAGCAGTAAGACATCGGGCCTATGGGGTGAAAAACTGTTTTTT. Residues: CASSKTSGLWGEKLFF.

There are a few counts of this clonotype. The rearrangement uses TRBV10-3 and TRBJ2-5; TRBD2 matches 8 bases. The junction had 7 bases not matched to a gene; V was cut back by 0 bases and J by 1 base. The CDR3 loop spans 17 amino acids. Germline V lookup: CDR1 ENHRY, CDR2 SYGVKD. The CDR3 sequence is CAISESLFSGTQETQYF. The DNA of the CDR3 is TGTGCCATCAGTGAGTCGTTGTTTAGCGGGACCCAAGAGACCCAGTACTTC.

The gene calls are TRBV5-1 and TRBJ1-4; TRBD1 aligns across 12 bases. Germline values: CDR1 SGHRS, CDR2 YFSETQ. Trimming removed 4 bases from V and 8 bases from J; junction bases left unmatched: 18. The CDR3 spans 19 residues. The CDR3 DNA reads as TGCGCCAGCAGCAAGTACTTTACCGGGACAGGGGGCGACGGCGAAAAACTGTTTTTT. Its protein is CASSKYFTGTGGDGEKLFF.

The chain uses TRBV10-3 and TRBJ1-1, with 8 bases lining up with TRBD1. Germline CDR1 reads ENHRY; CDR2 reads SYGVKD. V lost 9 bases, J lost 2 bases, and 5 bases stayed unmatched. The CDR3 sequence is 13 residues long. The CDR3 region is CAIAGQDNTEAFF. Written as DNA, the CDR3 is TGTGCCATAGCGGGACAGGATAACACTGAAGCTTTCTTT.

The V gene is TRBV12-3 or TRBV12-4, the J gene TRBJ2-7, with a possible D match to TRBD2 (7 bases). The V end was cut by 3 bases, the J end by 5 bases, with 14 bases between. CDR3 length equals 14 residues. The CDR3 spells CASSLVGGQNEQYF. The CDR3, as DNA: TGTGCCAGCAGTTTGGTGGGGGGGCAAAACGAGCAGTACTTC.

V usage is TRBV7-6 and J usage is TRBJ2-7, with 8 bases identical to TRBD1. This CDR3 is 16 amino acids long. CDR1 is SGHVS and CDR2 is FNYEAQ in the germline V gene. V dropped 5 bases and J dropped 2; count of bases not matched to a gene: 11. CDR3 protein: CASSPRTGTGPYEQYF. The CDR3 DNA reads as TGTGCCAGCAGCCCCCGTACCGGGACAGGACCCTACGAGCAGTACTTC. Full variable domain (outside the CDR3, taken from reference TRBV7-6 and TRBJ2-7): GAGVSQSPRYKVTKRGQDVALRCDPISGHVSLYWYRQALGQGPEFLTYFNYEAQQDKSGLPNDRFSAERPEGSISTLTIQRTEQRDSAMYRCASSPRTGTGPYEQYFGPGTRLTVT.

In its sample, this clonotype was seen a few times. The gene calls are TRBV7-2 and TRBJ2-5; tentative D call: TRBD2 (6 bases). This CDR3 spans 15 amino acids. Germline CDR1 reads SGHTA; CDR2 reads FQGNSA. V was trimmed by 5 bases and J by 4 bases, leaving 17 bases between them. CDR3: CASSPSWAGSETQYF. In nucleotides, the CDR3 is TGTGCCAGCAGCCCCTCTTGGGCGGGGTCAGAGACCCAGTACTTC.

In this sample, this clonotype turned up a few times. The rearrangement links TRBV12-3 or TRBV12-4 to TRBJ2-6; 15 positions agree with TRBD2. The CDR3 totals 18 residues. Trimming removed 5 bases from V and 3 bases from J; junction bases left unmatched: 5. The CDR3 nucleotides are TGTGCCAGCAGTCCCCGGACTAGCGGGAGGGTTGGGGCCAACGTCCTGACTTTC. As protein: CASSPRTSGRVGANVLTF.

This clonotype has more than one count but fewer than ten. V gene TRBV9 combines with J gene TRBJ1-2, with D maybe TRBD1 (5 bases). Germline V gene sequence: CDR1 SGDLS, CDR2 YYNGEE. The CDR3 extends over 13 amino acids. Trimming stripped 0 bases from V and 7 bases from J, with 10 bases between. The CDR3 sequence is CASSVEEGLGYTF. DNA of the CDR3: TGTGCCAGCAGCGTAGAAGAGGGGCTTGGCTACACCTTC.

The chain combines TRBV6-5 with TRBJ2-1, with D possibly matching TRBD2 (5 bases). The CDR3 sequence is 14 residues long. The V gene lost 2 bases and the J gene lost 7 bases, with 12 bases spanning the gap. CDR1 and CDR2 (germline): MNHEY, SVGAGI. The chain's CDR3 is CASSYIRDLNEQFF. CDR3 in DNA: TGTGCCAGCAGTTACATTCGGGATCTGAATGAGCAGTTCTTC.

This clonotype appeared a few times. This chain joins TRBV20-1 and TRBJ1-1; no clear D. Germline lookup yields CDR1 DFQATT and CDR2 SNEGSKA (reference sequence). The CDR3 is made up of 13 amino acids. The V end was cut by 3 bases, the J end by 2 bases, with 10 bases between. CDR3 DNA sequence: TGCAGTGCTAGTTTTCTATCAAACACTGAAGCTTTCTTT. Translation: CSASFLSNTEAFF.

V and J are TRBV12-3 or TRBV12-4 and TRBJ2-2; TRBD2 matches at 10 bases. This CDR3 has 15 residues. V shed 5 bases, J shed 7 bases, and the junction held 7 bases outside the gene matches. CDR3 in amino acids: CASSPRLAGVGELFF. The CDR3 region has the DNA TGTGCCAGCAGTCCCCGTCTAGCGGGAGTCGGGGAGCTGTTTTTT.

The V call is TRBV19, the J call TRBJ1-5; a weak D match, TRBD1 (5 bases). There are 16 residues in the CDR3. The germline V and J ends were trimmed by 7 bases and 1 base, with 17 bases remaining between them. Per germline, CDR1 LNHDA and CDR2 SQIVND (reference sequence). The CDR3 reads CASTMGGGASNQPQHF. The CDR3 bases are TGTGCCAGTACCATGGGTGGGGGTGCGAGCAATCAGCCCCAGCATTTT.

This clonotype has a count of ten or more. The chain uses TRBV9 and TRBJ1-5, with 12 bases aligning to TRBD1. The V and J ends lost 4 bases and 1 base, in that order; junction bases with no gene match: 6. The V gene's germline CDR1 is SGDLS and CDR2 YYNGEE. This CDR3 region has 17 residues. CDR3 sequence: CASSPGQGAMSNQPQHF. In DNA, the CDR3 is TGTGCCAGCAGCCCGGGACAGGGGGCTATGAGCAATCAGCCCCAGCATTTT.

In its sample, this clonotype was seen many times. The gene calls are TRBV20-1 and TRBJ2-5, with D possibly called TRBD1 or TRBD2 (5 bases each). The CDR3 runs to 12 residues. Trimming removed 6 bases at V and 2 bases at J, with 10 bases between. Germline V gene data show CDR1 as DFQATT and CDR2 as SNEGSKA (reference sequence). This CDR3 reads CSAKGRQETQYF. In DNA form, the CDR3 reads TGCAGTGCCAAGGGACGGCAAGAGACCCAGTACTTC.